What follows are 19 T cell receptor beta chains derived from one specimen sequenced in a study of cytomegalovirus exposure and HLA in healthy donors. The study ran its PCR with 60 Vbeta and 13 Jbeta primers. The assay was immunoSEQ multiplex PCR, and TCRdb's table has in-frame clones only and misses some. The profile shows around 120,000 clones, 81% of them singletons. Input material: PBMCs. These receptors were obtained from a young man in good health and CMV-seronegative.

The chain links TRBV28 to TRBJ2-3, with D perhaps TRBD2 (6 bases). In germline, CDR1 is MDHEN, CDR2 SYDVKM. Trimming stripped 7 bases from V and 4 bases from J, with 12 bases between. CDR3 size: 13 residues. In nucleotides, the CDR3 is TGTGCCAGCATTTCGGGAGCAGCAGATACGCAGTATTTT. Its protein product is CASISGAADTQYF.

The genes are TRBV2 and TRBJ2-1; possibly TRBD1 for D (6 bases). The CDR3 extends over 12 amino acids. Germline V gene data show CDR1 as SNHLY and CDR2 as FYNNEI. The V and J ends lost 8 bases and 6 bases respectively, with 11 bases between them. The CDR3 DNA sequence: TGTGCCAGCCTGCAGGGGATCAATGAGCAGTTCTTC. It yields the protein CASLQGINEQFF.

The chain carries TRBV25-1 and TRBJ1-2; no clear D. In germline, CDR1 is MGHDK, CDR2 SYGVNS. CDR3 length: 12 residues. Trimming stripped 3 bases from V and 8 bases from J, with 10 bases between. In nucleotides, the CDR3 is TGTGCCAGCAGTGATTGGCCGGGAGGCTACACCTTC. It codes for CASSDWPGGYTF.

V and J are TRBV2 and TRBJ1-5; 9 nucleotides align to TRBD1. Germline trimming cut 5 bases from V and 5 bases from J; bases unmatched to any gene: 7. The CDR3 loop spans 15 amino acids. CDR1 and CDR2 from the germline V gene are SNHLY and FYNNEI. The CDR3 protein is CASSTLDRGDQPQHF. Written as DNA, the CDR3 is TGTGCCAGCAGTACATTAGACAGGGGGGATCAGCCCCAGCATTTT. Supplemented by reference TRBV2 and TRBJ1-5, the full variable domain reads EPEVTQTPSHQVTQMGQEVILRCVPISNHLYFYWYRQILGQKVEFLVSFYNNEISEKSEIFDDQFSVERPDGSNFTLKIRSTKLEDSAMYFCASSTLDRGDQPQHFGDGTRLSIL.

This clone was detected only a few times. This chain connects TRBV4-3 to TRBJ1-2; TRBD1 aligns across 9 bases. This CDR3 comprises 16 residues. Germline V gives CDR1 LGHNA, CDR2 YSLEER. The J segment lost 5 bases and the V segment lost 5 bases, leaving 12 bases of the junction unmatched. The CDR3 DNA reads TGCGCCAGCAGCATTGAAACACCGGGACAGGGATATGGCTACACCTTC. Protein product: CASSIETPGQGYGYTF.

This clone was found once. The chain uses TRBV5-1 and TRBJ2-5; TRBD1 agrees at 9 bases. Per germline, CDR1 SGHRS and CDR2 YFSETQ. V was clipped by 1 base and J by 4 bases; unmatched bases: 11. This CDR3 comprises 17 residues. Here the CDR3 reads CASSLSVTGGIVETQYF. The DNA of the CDR3 is TGCGCCAGCAGCTTGTCTGTTACAGGGGGCATCGTAGAGACCCAGTACTTC.

This chain connects TRBV9 to TRBJ2-5; 12 bases are a match to TRBD2. The junction had 4 bases not matched to a gene; V was cut back by 0 bases and J by 4 bases. This CDR3 contains 16 residues. The germline CDR1 and CDR2 sequences are SGDLS and YYNGEE. The CDR3 DNA follows: TGTGCCAGCAGCGTAGGGGCTAGCGGGGGGGCAGAGACCCAGTACTTC. As protein: CASSVGASGGAETQYF.

The chain carries TRBV27 and TRBJ2-7; the match to TRBD1 covers 7 bases. There are 16 residues in the CDR3. Per germline, CDR1 MNHEY and CDR2 SMNVEV (reference sequence). The V gene end was trimmed by 4 bases and the J gene end by 2 bases; junction bases not matched to a gene: 11. The CDR3 reads CASSSYPGQKTYEQYF. As DNA, the CDR3 is TGTGCCAGCAGTTCGTACCCGGGACAGAAGACCTACGAGCAGTACTTC.

In the case of this clone: The same CDR3 also results from other DNA sequences found in this sample. The chain links TRBV6-5 to TRBJ1-1, with D possibly TRBD1 on 5 matching bases. CDR1 MNHEY and CDR2 SVGAGI come from the germline V gene. V dropped 2 bases and J dropped 3 bases, with 7 bases sitting between them. This CDR3 is 13 amino acids long. In DNA, the CDR3 is TGTGCCAGCAGTTACCAGGGATACACTGAAGCTTTCTTT. This sequence encodes CASSYQGYTEAFF.

The V call is TRBV7-9, the J call TRBJ2-7; the D gene is possibly TRBD1 (6 bases). This CDR3 spans 16 amino acids. Germline V gives CDR1 SEHNR, CDR2 FQNEAQ (reference sequence). V dropped 4 bases and J dropped 2 bases, with 18 bases sitting between them. In DNA, the CDR3 is TGTGCCAGCAGCTCCACGGTATGGGGGCCCACCTACGAGCAGTACTTC. This sequence encodes CASSSTVWGPTYEQYF. The entire variable domain, with the rest obtained from reference TRBV7-9 and TRBJ2-7, is as follows: DTGVSQNPRHKITKRGQNVTFRCDPISEHNRLYWYRQTLGQGPEFLTYFQNEAQLEKSRLLSDRFSAERPKGSFSTLEIQRTEQGDSAMYLCASSSTVWGPTYEQYFGPGTRLTVT.

This clone was found a few times. The chain joins TRBV6-6 to TRBJ1-1, with D unresolved. The CDR3 has 14 residues. Germline V gives CDR1 MNHNY, CDR2 SVGAGI (reference sequence). Trimming removed 2 bases at V and 9 bases at J, with 16 bases between. The CDR3 DNA reads as TGTGCCAGCAGTTACGGAGGCCCGACGGTTAAAGCTTTCTTT. The encoded protein is CASSYGGPTVKAFF.

This chain joins TRBV9 and TRBJ2-7; 8 bases are a match to TRBD1. Germline V CDR1 and CDR2: SGDLS, YYNGEE. The CDR3 is made up of 15 amino acids. V lost 4 bases to trimming and J lost 6 bases; unmatched junction nucleotides: 12. CDR3 in DNA: TGTGCCAGCAGCCCAGGACAGGGCCTTCCCGTCGAGCAGTACTTC. Translation gives CASSPGQGLPVEQYF.

About this clone: A read error may produce the germline difference seen at one junction end. The chain employs TRBV7-9 and TRBJ1-1; possibly TRBD1 for D (6 bases). In germline, CDR1 is SEHNR, CDR2 FQNEAQ (reference sequence). The CDR3 loop spans 13 amino acids. This CDR3 is CASSPRGGTLGAF. In DNA form, the CDR3 reads TGTGCCAGCAGCCCTAGGGGGGGAACTCTAGGGGCATTT.

The genes are TRBV6-5 and TRBJ2-1, with a weak D call TRBD2 (5 bases). This CDR3 region has 13 residues. The V end was cut by 5 bases, the J end by 8 bases, with 13 bases between. Looked up from germline, CDR1 is MNHEY and CDR2 is SVGAGI. This chain's CDR3 is CASSGGRFDEQFF. The CDR3, as DNA: TGTGCCAGCAGTGGTGGGAGATTTGATGAGCAGTTCTTC.

This clone showed up just once. The DNA for the CDR3 is TGTGCCAGTTCTTACATGAACACTGAAGCTTTCTTT. This translates into CASSYMNTEAFF. The rearrangement joins TRBV14 to TRBJ1-1, with no clear D. Germline CDR1 is SGHDN and CDR2 is FVKESK. The CDR3 loop spans 12 amino acids. V was trimmed by 9 bases and J by 0 bases, leaving 8 bases between them.

This chain connects TRBV2 to TRBJ1-3, with D tentatively TRBD1 (5 bases). The CDR3 is made up of 15 amino acids. V lost 7 bases and J 2 bases, leaving 15 bases between the germline ends. From germline, CDR1 is SNHLY and CDR2 FYNNEI. The CDR3 loop is CASTLGVSAGNTIYF. CDR3 DNA sequence: TGTGCCAGCACCTTAGGGGTTTCAGCTGGAAACACCATATATTTT.

The rearrangement links TRBV5-1 to TRBJ1-1; D gene uncertain. Looked up from germline, CDR1 is SGHRS and CDR2 is YFSETQ. The CDR3 is 15 amino acids. The V and J ends lost 4 bases and 4 bases respectively, with 17 bases between them. CDR3 residues: CASSVEGRIGTEAFF. DNA for the CDR3: TGCGCCAGCAGCGTTGAGGGTAGGATCGGCACTGAAGCTTTCTTT. Filled out from reference TRBV5-1 and TRBJ1-1, the complete variable domain reads KAGVTQTPRYLIKTRGQQVTLSCSPISGHRSVSWYQQTPGQGLQFLFEYFSETQRNKGNFPGRFSGRQFSNSRSEMNVSTLELGDSALYLCASSVEGRIGTEAFFGQGTRLTVV.

V and J are TRBV11-3 and TRBJ2-5; 9 bases fit TRBD1. This CDR3 region has 17 residues. V dropped 4 bases and J dropped 2; count of bases not matched to a gene: 11. Looked up from germline, CDR1 is SGHNT and CDR2 is YENEEA. CDR3 in amino acids: CASSYRGGQGAQETQYF. In nucleotides, the CDR3 is TGTGCCAGCAGCTACAGGGGGGGACAGGGAGCACAAGAGACCCAGTACTTC. The complete variable domain, with remaining parts taken from reference TRBV11-3 and TRBJ2-5, reads EAGVVQSPRYKIIEKKQPVAFWCNPISGHNTLYWYLQNLGQGPELLIRYENEEAVDDSQLPKDRFSAERLKGVDSTLKIQPAELGDSAVYLCASSYRGGQGAQETQYFGPGTRLLVL.

V is TRBV5-4 and J is TRBJ2-2; a weak D match, TRBD1 (5 bases). The germline V gene has CDR1 SGHNT and CDR2 YYREEE (reference sequence). The ends were cut back, 4 bases at V and 4 bases at J, with 14 bases in the middle. The CDR3 runs 15 residues. CDR3 sequence reads: CASSRDSQRTGELFF. The CDR3, as DNA: TGTGCCAGCAGCCGCGACAGCCAGCGCACCGGGGAGCTGTTTTTT.